A single sample is the source of the 19 T cell receptor beta chains below, sequenced in a study of blood T cell repertoires in COVID-19. Clones were sequenced by immunoSEQ multiplex PCR, and TCRdb holds only the in-frame ones, with some missing. The sample contains around 280,000 clones, around 85% of which appear only once. Sequencing input: peripheral blood. All receptors derive from a woman under 40 who had recovered from COVID-19.

This chain uses TRBV19 with TRBJ1-2; 8 bases match TRBD1. From germline, CDR1 is LNHDA and CDR2 SQIVND (reference sequence). Trimming removed 4 bases from V and 5 bases from J; junction bases left unmatched: 6. The CDR3 runs 14 residues. CDR3 loop: CASSKDRERYGYTF. The DNA of the CDR3 is TGTGCCAGTAGTAAGGACAGGGAGAGGTATGGCTACACCTTC.

Only a few counts were recorded for this clone. V and J are TRBV6-1 and TRBJ1-2; D unclear. V was cut by 3 bases and J by 4 bases, with 9 bases left in between. CDR1 MNHNS and CDR2 SASEGT come from the germline V gene. This CDR3 is built from 13 residues. Here the CDR3 reads CASSDPGLYGYTF. CDR3 coding DNA: TGTGCCAGCAGTGACCCAGGCCTCTATGGCTACACCTTC.

The chain combines TRBV11-2 with TRBJ1-3; 9 bases agree with TRBD1. Germline trimming cut 4 bases from V and 1 base from J; bases unmatched to any gene: 8. The CDR3 is 17 amino acids. The germline CDR1 and CDR2 sequences are SGHAT and FQNNGV. The CDR3 spells CASSSPGQGVSGNTIYF. DNA for the CDR3: TGTGCCAGCAGCTCCCCGGGACAGGGAGTATCTGGAAACACCATATATTTT.

On this clone: One end of the junction does not line up with germline, which may come from a read error. The genes are TRBV19 and TRBJ2-7, with 9 bases fitting TRBD1. This CDR3 region has 10 residues. Germline lookup yields CDR1 LNHDA and CDR2 SQIVND (reference sequence). CDR3: CARTRTGVDF. The CDR3 region has the DNA TGTGCCAGGACCCGGACAGGGGTGGACTTC. Supplemented by reference TRBV19 and TRBJ2-7, the full variable domain reads DGGITQSPKYLFRKEGQNVTLSCEQNLNHDAMYWYRQDPGQGLRLIYYSQIVNDFQKGDIAEGYSVSREKKESFPLTVTSAQKNPTAFYLCARTRTGVDFGPGTRLTVT.

The chain couples TRBV19 to TRBJ1-5; D may be TRBD1 (6 bases). The CDR3 loop spans 14 amino acids. Germline CDR1 and CDR2: LNHDA and SQIVND (reference sequence). Trimming pared 6 bases from V and 7 bases from J, leaving 16 bases between. CDR3 loop: CASSPEDTGQPQHF. The DNA for the CDR3 is TGTGCCAGTAGCCCAGAGGATACAGGGCAGCCCCAGCATTTT.

V gene TRBV27 combines with J gene TRBJ2-2; TRBD2 agrees at 7 bases. CDR1 is MNHEY, CDR2 SMNVEV, per germline (reference sequence). This CDR3 comprises 17 residues. With 6 bases clipped from V and 2 bases from J, the junction kept 12 bases outside the gene matches. CDR3 DNA sequence: TGTGCCAGCAGCCTCTGGGGAGCGGGGATAAACACCGGGGAGCTGTTTTTT. It encodes CASSLWGAGINTGELFF.

This clone was detected once. The chain joins TRBV6-6 to TRBJ1-6; D gene ambiguous. This CDR3 comprises 15 residues. The ends were cut back, 3 bases at V and 10 bases at J, with 16 bases in the middle. Germline V lookup: CDR1 MNHNY, CDR2 SVGAGI (reference sequence). Here the CDR3 DNA reads TGTGCCAGCAGTTATTCGGGGAGGATAGACTCACCCCTCCACTTT. Protein product: CASSYSGRIDSPLHF.

Remarks on this clone: A much more abundant neighbour one base away suggests this may be a read error. This sample also contains other DNA sequences that code for the same CDR3. The chain links TRBV6-5 to TRBJ1-1, with D tentatively TRBD1 (5 bases). Germline CDR1 is MNHEY and CDR2 is SVGAGI. This CDR3 has 12 amino acids. V lost 5 bases, J lost 2 bases, and 6 bases lay in between. The CDR3 spells CASSTGNTEAFF. The DNA for the CDR3 is TGTGCCAGCAGTACAGGTAACACTGAAGCTTTCTTT.

In its sample, this clone was seen a few times. The chain employs TRBV7-2 and TRBJ2-5; 7 bases fit TRBD1. CDR1 is SGHTA, CDR2 FQGNSA, per germline. V was clipped by 5 bases and J by 5 bases; unmatched bases: 5. The CDR3 runs to 13 residues. As DNA, the CDR3 is TGTGCCAGCAGCACGGACAGGTCGGAGACCCAGTACTTC. This sequence encodes CASSTDRSETQYF.

The chain combines TRBV28 with TRBJ2-7; 10 positions agree with TRBD2. Per the germline V gene, CDR1 is MDHEN and CDR2 is SYDVKM. J lost 1 base, V lost 5 bases, and 2 bases had no gene match. The CDR3 loop spans 14 amino acids. CDR3 bases: TGTGCCAGCAGTCGGACTAGCGGTTCCTACGAGCAGTACTTC. It is translated as CASSRTSGSYEQYF.

The gene calls are TRBV7-9 and TRBJ2-1; D not certain. The V and J ends lost 3 bases and 6 bases respectively, with 6 bases between them. The germline V gene has CDR1 SEHNR and CDR2 FQNEAQ (reference sequence). The length of the CDR3 is 12 residues. CDR3 region: CASSFIPNEQFF. The CDR3 DNA is TGTGCCAGCAGCTTTATTCCCAATGAGCAGTTCTTC.

V and J are TRBV27 and TRBJ2-2; D perhaps matches TRBD1 (5 bases). The CDR3 runs to 14 residues. The germline V and J ends were trimmed by 6 bases and 1 base, with 9 bases remaining between them. The germline gives CDR1 MNHEY, CDR2 SMNVEV (reference sequence). CDR3 in amino acids: CASRPTGNTGELFF. The CDR3 DNA sequence: TGTGCCAGCAGGCCAACAGGGAACACCGGGGAGCTGTTTTTT.

CDR3 nucleotides: TGTGCCAGTAGAGTCGGGTCGGGAGGCACTGAAGCTTTCTTT. Translated: CASRVGSGGTEAFF. The chain joins TRBV19 to TRBJ1-1; no firm D call. Germline V gives CDR1 LNHDA, CDR2 SQIVND (reference sequence). The CDR3 has 14 residues. Trimming removed 6 bases from V and 4 bases from J, with 15 bases in between. The full variable domain, in which reference TRBV19 and TRBJ1-1 provide the parts outside the CDR3, is DGGITQSPKYLFRKEGQNVTLSCEQNLNHDAMYWYRQDPGQGLRLIYYSQIVNDFQKGDIAEGYSVSREKKESFPLTVTSAQKNPTAFYLCASRVGSGGTEAFFGQGTRLTVV.

The rearrangement joins TRBV28 to TRBJ1-1, with D unresolved. Germline values: CDR1 MDHEN, CDR2 SYDVKM. Deletions cut 3 bases from V and 0 bases from J, with 8 bases between. The CDR3 runs to 14 residues. CDR3 DNA sequence: TGTGCCAGCAGTTTTCAGGCGATGAACACTGAAGCTTTCTTT. This translates into CASSFQAMNTEAFF.

V and J are TRBV19 and TRBJ1-5; weak D call: TRBD1 (5 bases). V lost 4 bases, J lost 5 bases, and 15 bases lay in between. The CDR3 extends over 15 amino acids. Germline V gene sequence: CDR1 LNHDA, CDR2 SQIVND (reference sequence). CDR3 sequence: CASSKSAGLDQPQHF. The CDR3 DNA reads as TGTGCCAGTAGTAAATCGGCAGGGCTGGATCAGCCCCAGCATTTT.

The chain links TRBV19 to TRBJ2-1, with D perhaps matching TRBD1 (5 bases). Germline V lookup: CDR1 LNHDA, CDR2 SQIVND (reference sequence). The CDR3 extends over 16 amino acids. Between the trimmed V and J ends, which lost 0 bases and 2 bases, there was a span of 11 bases. The CDR3 loop is CASSIDLSQAYNEQFF. CDR3 in DNA: TGTGCCAGTAGTATAGATCTATCACAGGCCTACAATGAGCAGTTCTTC.

Here the CDR3 DNA reads TGCGCCAGCAGCTTGACAGGGCCTGGAAACACCATATATTTT. It specifies CASSLTGPGNTIYF. The chain couples TRBV5-1 to TRBJ1-3; D possibly corresponds to TRBD1 (6 bases). The CDR3 sequence is 14 residues long. Looked up from germline, CDR1 is SGHRS and CDR2 is YFSETQ. V dropped 1 base and J dropped 2 bases, with 7 bases sitting between them.

V usage is TRBV14 and J usage is TRBJ2-7, with TRBD1 identical over 8 bases. This CDR3 region has 13 residues. CDR1 and CDR2 (germline): SGHDN, FVKESK. V lost 5 bases and J lost 6; bases outside the gene matches: 6. CDR3 DNA sequence: TGTGCCAGCAGCTGGACAGGGTGGGGCGAGCAGTACTTC. Translation gives CASSWTGWGEQYF.

The chain uses TRBV5-6 and TRBJ2-1, with TRBD1 matching over 7 bases. Losses at the gene ends were 4 bases for V and 10 bases for J; bases not matched to a gene: 8. The CDR3 loop spans 13 amino acids. Germline V lookup: CDR1 SGHDT, CDR2 YYEEEE. The CDR3 loop is CASSPGTALEQFF. The CDR3 region has the DNA TGTGCCAGCAGCCCAGGGACAGCCTTAGAGCAGTTCTTC.